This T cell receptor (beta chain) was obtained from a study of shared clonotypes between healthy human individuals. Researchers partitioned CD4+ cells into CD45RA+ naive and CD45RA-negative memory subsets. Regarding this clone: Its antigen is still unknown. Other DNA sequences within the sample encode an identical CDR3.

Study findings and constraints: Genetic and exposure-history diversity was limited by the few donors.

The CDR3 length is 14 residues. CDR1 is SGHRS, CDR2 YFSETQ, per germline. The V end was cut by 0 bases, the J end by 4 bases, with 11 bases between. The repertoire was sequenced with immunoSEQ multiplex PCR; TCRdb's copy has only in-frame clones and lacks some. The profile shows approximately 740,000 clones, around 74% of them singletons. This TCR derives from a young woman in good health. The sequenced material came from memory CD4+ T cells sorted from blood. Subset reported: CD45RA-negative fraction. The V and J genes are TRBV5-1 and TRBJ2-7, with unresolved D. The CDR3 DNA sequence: TGCGCCAGCAGCTTGGAACTCGAGCCGTACGAGCAGTACTTC. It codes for CASSLELEPYEQYF. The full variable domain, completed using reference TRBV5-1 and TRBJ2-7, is KAGVTQTPRYLIKTRGQQVTLSCSPISGHRSVSWYQQTPGQGLQFLFEYFSETQRNKGNFPGRFSGRQFSNSRSEMNVSTLELGDSALYLCASSLELEPYEQYFGPGTRLTVT.